This is a list of T cell receptor beta chains from one sample in a study of blood T cell repertoires in COVID-19. Produced via immunoSEQ multiplex PCR; TCRdb's table is partial and in-frame only. Of a few hundred thousand clones in the sample, roughly 90% are singletons; the top ten hold 3.5% to 4.5%. The sequencing sample was made of peripheral blood. The receptors were gathered from a man aged 60-69 years who had recovered from COVID-19. Each CDR3 is given with its conserved first and last residue. The D gene is left open where the match is weak. Some rows have no size entry. The others give once, few or many, or a class for an expanded clone.

NA	TRBJ2-7	TRBV12-3/TRBV12-4	TRBD1	TGTGCCAGCAGTGGAGAGGGGGCCGGGGAGCAGTACTTC	CASSGEGAGEQYF
once	TRBJ2-5	TRBV6-2/TRBV6-3	NA	TGTGCCAGCAGCCTTTCATCGGGGCGCGGGGACCAAGAGACCCAGTACTTC	CASSLSSGRGDQETQYF
NA	TRBJ1-4	TRBV29-1	NA	TGCAGCGTTGAAGGAGGACTAGGAGAAAAACTGTTTTTT	CSVEGGLGEKLFF
NA	TRBJ1-5	TRBV12-5	TRBD1	TGTGCTAGTGGTTTGTCATCTATACGGGACAGGGGAGGGGGTTATAGCAATCAGCCCCAGCATTTT	CASGLSSIRDRGGGYSNQPQHF
once	TRBJ2-3	TRBV4-1	NA	TGCGCCAGCAGCCCTCTCCGGGTAAGAGCGGATACGCAGTATTTT	CASSPLRVRADTQYF
NA	TRBJ2-7	TRBV9	TRBD1	TGTGCCAGCAGCTCAGGGGGCTTTAGCTCCTACGAGCAGTACTTC	CASSSGGFSSYEQYF
few	TRBJ1-1	TRBV6-2/TRBV6-3	NA	TGTGCCAGCAGTCAAGGGTCCGTATCCGGGAAGACTGAAGCTTTCTTT	CASSQGSVSGKTEAFF
NA	TRBJ2-1	TRBV19	TRBD2	TGTGCCAGTAGTTCGCTAGCGGGGGGTTCCTACAATGAGCAGTTCTTC	CASSSLAGGSYNEQFF
NA	TRBJ1-1	TRBV5-1	NA	TGCGCCAGCAGCTTGGCGACTCCGGAGGACACTGAAGCTTTCTTT	CASSLATPEDTEAFF
few	TRBJ2-1	TRBV6-2/TRBV6-3	TRBD1	TGTGCCAGCAGCCGTCGGACAGGCCCCTACAATGAGCAGTTCTTC	CASSRRTGPYNEQFF
NA	TRBJ1-6	TRBV5-6	TRBD1	TGTGCCAGCAGCCCCCGGGACAGGGATAATTCACCCCTCCACTTT	CASSPRDRDNSPLHF
NA	TRBJ2-6	TRBV7-2	NA	TGTGCCAGCAGCTTATTCCCAGGGATGGCTGGGGCCAACGTCCTGACTTTC	CASSLFPGMAGANVLTF
NA	TRBJ2-2	TRBV2	NA	TGTGCCAGCAGTTCCCGGGTGACCGACGGCCTGTTTTTT	CASSSRVTDGLFF
NA	TRBJ2-3	TRBV6-4	NA	TGTGCCAGCAGTGACGCGGGTAACACAGATACGCAGTATTTT	CASSDAGNTDTQYF
NA	TRBJ2-5	TRBV15	NA	TGTGCCACCAGCAGAGAGTGGAGGGTCCAGTACTTC	CATSREWRVQYF
NA	TRBJ1-2	TRBV9	TRBD1	TGTGCCAGCAGCGTATCTCAGGGGGAGACTGGCTACACCTTC	CASSVSQGETGYTF
once	TRBJ1-3	TRBV25-1	NA	TGTGCCAGCAGTGAGCAGGGGCTATCTGGAAACACCATATATTTT	CASSEQGLSGNTIYF
NA	TRBJ2-3	TRBV4-2	TRBD1	TGTGCCAGCAGCCACCTCCTGGGACAGGGACCAGATACGCAGTATTTT	CASSHLLGQGPDTQYF
once	TRBJ2-3	TRBV7-6	TRBD1	TGTGCCAGCAGCTTACGACAGGGGGGCACAGATACGCAGTATTTT	CASSLRQGGTDTQYF
NA	TRBJ2-5	TRBV7-3	TRBD2	TGTGCCAGCAGCCCCGATGCGCTTCGCGGGGGGGCTGGGACCCAGTACTTC	CASSPDALRGGAGTQYF
NA	TRBJ1-2	TRBV6-5	NA	TGTGCCAGCAGTCAGATCACAGGGTCCCATGGCTACACCTTC	CASSQITGSHGYTF
NA	TRBJ1-1	TRBV18	NA	TGTGCCAGCTCACCACTAGAGGAACAAAAGAACACTGAAGCTTTCTTT	CASSPLEEQKNTEAFF
few	TRBJ1-6	TRBV4-1	TRBD1	TGCGCCAGCAGCCAAGTAGGGACAGGGGGTATCGATTCACCCCTCCACTTT	CASSQVGTGGIDSPLHF
NA	TRBJ1-2	TRBV6-5	NA	TGTGCCAGCAGTTATCCATCTCCCGGGGGGCTCTATGGCTACACCTTC	CASSYPSPGGLYGYTF
NA	TRBJ1-1	TRBV25-1	NA	TGTGCCAGCAGGGCGACAGGGAACACTGAAGCTTTCTTT	CASRATGNTEAFF
NA	TRBJ1-5	TRBV3-1/TRBV3-2	NA	TGTGCCAGCAGCCAAGGAATCGTCAGGCAGCCCCAGCATTTT	CASSQGIVRQPQHF
NA	TRBJ2-7	TRBV16	TRBD2	TGTGCCAGCAGCCCCCGTGGGACTAGCTCCTACGAGCAGTACTTC	CASSPRGTSSYEQYF
once	TRBJ1-2	TRBV18	NA	TGTGCCAGCTCGCTCATAACTGGGGGCGAGGGCAGGGGCTACACCTTC	CASSLITGGEGRGYTF
NA	TRBJ1-2	TRBV7-2	TRBD1	TGTGCCAGCAGCGATCACAGGGGTCGGGGCTACATCTTC	CASSDHRGRGYIF
few	TRBJ1-4	TRBV4-1	NA	TGCGCCAGCAGCCAAGATGGTACAGGCGCTAATGAAAAACTGTTTTTT	CASSQDGTGANEKLFF
NA	TRBJ1-2	TRBV6-1	NA	TGTGCCAGCAGTGAAACCAGGGTTAATGGCTACACCTTC	CASSETRVNGYTF
NA	TRBJ1-2	TRBV28	NA	TGTGCCAGCAACCGAGGACAGACTACTCTGGGCTACACCTTC	CASNRGQTTLGYTF
NA	TRBJ2-1	TRBV18	NA	TGTGCCAGCTCGCTCAGTGTGAACTCCTACAATGAGCAGTTCTTC	CASSLSVNSYNEQFF
NA	TRBJ2-7	TRBV4-2	NA	TGTGCCAGCAGCCAAGAATTGAGAGCAACCTACGAGCAGTACTTC	CASSQELRATYEQYF
NA	TRBJ1-3	TRBV7-8	NA	TGTGCCAGCAGCTTAGCGCCCGCAGGGAACTCTGGAAACACCATATATTTT	CASSLAPAGNSGNTIYF